This T cell receptor (beta chain) stems from a study of T cells expressing NK-cell markers. Study context: CD3+CD56+NKG2C+, CD3+CD56+NKG2C- and CD3+CD56-NKG2C+ T cells, once sorted, supplied the TCR beta repertoires. General observations from the study: Clarity on HCMV specificity was lacking for the expanded NKG2C+ T cell clones.

TCRdb re-called the 5' RACE reads; one entry per CDR3 protein, DNA not given. Its table lists roughly 420,000 distinct CDR3 sequences. CDR1 and CDR2 (germline): SGHDT, YYEEEE. This CDR3 region has 13 residues. Worth noting for this clonotype: Its antigen is as yet unknown.

The receptor was derived from a woman between 18 and 70 years old in good health. The V call is TRBV5-6, the J call TRBJ1-5. What was sequenced was blood T cells: a sorted CD56 or NKG2C T cell subset, CD4+ or CD8+ T cells, or bulk PBMC T cells (not recorded which). Here the CDR3 reads CASSFRSNQPQHF.